This T cell receptor (beta chain) was identified during a study of blood T cell repertoires in COVID-19. Study-wide context: Spain, Italy and the United States supplied samples that represented acute and convalescent COVID-19. Sources were T cells, B-cell-depleted T cells, or PBMCs; the material itself was cDNA or gDNA.

Germline CDR1 MDHEN, CDR2 SYDVKM. The trim removed 6 bases at V and 4 bases at J, leaving 14 bases unmatched. CDR3 length: 17 amino acids. In the authors' methods: How many nucleated cells were present was estimated from reference gene primer amplification. Produced via immunoSEQ multiplex PCR; TCRdb's table is partial and in-frame only. D and trimming were read from the DNA, whereas the V and J calls and clone size are those reported in that table. The profile shows about 97,000 clones, more than 70% of them singletons. The chain combines TRBV28 with TRBJ2-1; TRBD2 matches at 8 bases. The sample comprised peripheral blood. The sequence came from a human donor in a cohort sampled during active COVID-19. The DNA of the CDR3 is TGTGCCAGCAGCCCTACCGGGAGGGGAGGCGGTTACAATGAGCAGTTCTTC. Its translation is CASSPTGRGGGYNEQFF.